The 18 T cell receptor beta chains below all came from one sample that was sequenced in a study of cytomegalovirus exposure and HLA in healthy donors. Researchers ran the PCR with 60 Vbeta and 13 Jbeta primers. Profiling relied on immunoSEQ multiplex PCR, and the TCRdb table lists in-frame clones only, not all of them. Among fewer than 150,000 clones listed, around 77% were seen once. The material sequenced was PBMCs. The receptors shown here come from a human donor in good health.

V gene TRBV28 combines with J gene TRBJ1-3; D remains ambiguous. The V gene's germline CDR1 is MDHEN and CDR2 SYDVKM. V was clipped by 6 bases and J by 0 bases, with 15 bases between them. CDR3 length equals 16 residues. CDR3 sequence (DNA): TGTGCCAGCAGCTTCCCGCCCGAGAGCTCTGGAAACACCATATATTTT. The encoded protein is CASSFPPESSGNTIYF.

This chain links TRBV27 with TRBJ1-4, with 9 bases lining up with TRBD1. With 10 bases clipped from V and 7 bases from J, the junction kept 7 bases outside the gene matches. CDR3 size: 13 residues. Germline assignment: CDR1 MNHEY and CDR2 SMNVEV (reference sequence). This CDR3 reads CATKRQGGEKLFF. CDR3 coding DNA: TGTGCCACTAAAAGACAGGGGGGTGAAAAACTGTTTTTT. Using reference TRBV27 and TRBJ1-4 for the parts outside the CDR3, the full variable domain is EAQVTQNPRYLITVTGKKLTVTCSQNMNHEYMSWYRQDPGLGLRQIYYSMNVEVTDKGDVPEGYKVSRKEKRNFPLILESPSPNQTSLYFCATKRQGGEKLFFGSGTQLSVL.

The chain employs TRBV7-9 and TRBJ1-3; possibly TRBD1 for D (6 bases). Trimming cost V 1 base and J 0 bases, with 10 bases left between them. The CDR3 loop spans 16 amino acids. CDR1 and CDR2 from the germline V gene are SEHNR and FQNEAQ (reference sequence). The CDR3 nucleotides are TGTGCCAGCAGCTTAGTTGGACAGATCTCTGGAAACACCATATATTTT. Amino acid sequence: CASSLVGQISGNTIYF.

The chain is built from TRBV11-2 and TRBJ1-6; 8 nucleotides align to TRBD1. CDR3 length: 17 amino acids. Losses at the gene ends were 5 bases for V and 7 bases for J; bases not matched to a gene: 13. CDR1 is SGHAT and CDR2 is FQNNGV in the germline V gene. The DNA of the CDR3 is TGTGCCAGCAGCCGCACAGGGGGAGGACCCGTGAATTCACCCCTCCACTTT. Translated: CASSRTGGGPVNSPLHF. The full variable domain, with the rest looked up from reference TRBV11-2 and TRBJ1-6, is EAGVAQSPRYKIIEKRQSVAFWCNPISGHATLYWYQQILGQGPKLLIQFQNNGVVDDSQLPKDRFSAERLKGVDSTLKIQPAKLEDSAVYLCASSRTGGGPVNSPLHFGNGTRLTVT.

The CDR3 reads CSASVGGYEQYF. DNA for the CDR3: TGCAGCGCCTCCGTGGGAGGGTACGAGCAGTACTTC. V is TRBV29-1 and J is TRBJ2-7; 7 bases match TRBD2. The CDR3 consists of 12 residues. Germline CDR1 and CDR2: SQVTM and ANQGSEA. V trimming: 7 bases; J trimming: 4 bases; junction bases outside the gene matches: 7.

Regarding this clone: This CDR3 is also generated by other DNA sequences in the sample. The genes are TRBV18 and TRBJ1-1; 9 bases align to TRBD1. V trimming: 3 bases; J trimming: 5 bases; junction bases outside the gene matches: 4. There are 14 residues in the CDR3. The germline V gene encodes CDR1 KGHSH and CDR2 LQKENI. The CDR3: CASSPTGGGTEAFF. DNA of the CDR3: TGTGCCAGCTCACCGACAGGGGGAGGAACTGAAGCTTTCTTT.

The chain joins TRBV5-1 to TRBJ2-1, with 10 bases that match TRBD2. The CDR3 covers 14 residues. The V and J ends lost 4 bases and 9 bases, in that order; junction bases with no gene match: 7. Germline CDR1 reads SGHRS; CDR2 reads YFSETQ. The CDR3 here is CASSPGTSVGEQFF. The CDR3, as DNA: TGCGCCAGCAGCCCCGGGACTAGCGTGGGTGAGCAGTTCTTC.

The chain links TRBV6-5 to TRBJ1-1, with D hard to call. The CDR3 runs to 15 residues. V lost 8 bases to trimming and J lost 1 base, with 17 bases between them. CDR1 is MNHEY, CDR2 SVGAGI, per germline. As DNA, the CDR3 is TGTGCCAGCTTCCCCATCGAGGGCGCGAACACTGAAGCTTTCTTT. Residues: CASFPIEGANTEAFF.

V usage is TRBV6-1 and J usage is TRBJ2-3, with 7 bases identical to TRBD1. Germline V CDR1 and CDR2: MNHNS, SASEGT. J lost 2 bases, V lost 5 bases, and 7 bases had no gene match. There are 15 residues in the CDR3. CDR3 nucleotide sequence: TGTGCCAGCAGTCCGCAGGGGGTCGTCACAGATACGCAGTATTTT. Translating it yields CASSPQGVVTDTQYF.

The rearrangement joins TRBV6-6 to TRBJ2-1; possibly TRBD1 for D (6 bases). This CDR3 comprises 15 residues. Germline CDR1 is MNHNY and CDR2 is SVGAGI (reference sequence). The V end lost 2 bases, the J end lost 2 bases, and 10 bases lay between the germline ends. The chain's CDR3 is CASSYGGHTYNEQFF. The CDR3 DNA reads TGTGCCAGCAGTTACGGGGGACATACCTACAATGAGCAGTTCTTC.

This chain's CDR3 is CASSRTSGSTDTQYF. CDR3 sequence (DNA): TGCGCCAGCAGCAGGACTAGCGGGAGTACAGATACGCAGTATTTT. The chain employs TRBV5-1 and TRBJ2-3; 13 bases match TRBD2. The CDR3 covers 15 residues. With 4 bases clipped from V and 3 bases from J, the junction kept 2 bases outside the gene matches. Germline assignment: CDR1 SGHRS and CDR2 YFSETQ.

Concerning this clone: Germline and junction disagree at one end, which may indicate a read error. This CDR3 reads CASSLDGNRPQHF. The CDR3 DNA reads as TGTGCCAGCAGCTTAGACGGGAATCGGCCCCAGCATTTT. The chain combines TRBV7-9 with TRBJ1-5; D unresolved. The germline V gene encodes CDR1 SEHNR and CDR2 FQNEAQ (reference sequence). CDR3 length: 13 residues.

The genes are TRBV2 and TRBJ2-7; 11 bases align to TRBD1. Germline V lookup: CDR1 SNHLY, CDR2 FYNNEI. The CDR3 is 15 amino acids. Unmatched junction bases numbered 3, after V lost 4 bases and J lost 1 base. The CDR3 nucleotides read TGTGCCAGCAGTGCAGGGACAGGGGGTTCCTACGAGCAGTACTTC. Protein product: CASSAGTGGSYEQYF.

A few counts support this clone. One end of the junction is discordant with germline, which a read error may explain. The V call is TRBV7-9, the J call TRBJ1-3; D possibly corresponds to TRBD1 (6 bases). Germline-derived CDR1 and CDR2 are SEHNR and FQNEAQ (reference sequence). The CDR3 totals 19 residues. In DNA, the CDR3 is TGTTCCAGCAGCTTATTGAGGCCGGGACACCTCTACTCTGGAAACACCATATATTTT. It codes for CSSSLLRPGHLYSGNTIYF.

The chain uses TRBV7-9 and TRBJ1-2; D call uncertain. Germline assignment: CDR1 SEHNR and CDR2 FQNEAQ (reference sequence). V shed 0 bases and J shed 4 bases, with 12 bases lying between them. The CDR3 is 15 residues long. This CDR3 is CASSLATGNSYGYTF. CDR3 DNA: TGTGCCAGCAGCTTAGCAACCGGGAATAGCTATGGCTACACCTTC.

J is TRBJ1-1 and V is TRBV2; D may be TRBD1 (5 bases). This CDR3 region has 13 residues. Germline-derived CDR1 and CDR2 are SNHLY and FYNNEI. With 8 bases removed from V and 1 base from J, the gap between germline ends came to 11 bases. CDR3 in amino acids: CASGRGSNTEAFF. CDR3 nucleotide sequence: TGTGCCAGCGGAAGGGGATCGAACACTGAAGCTTTCTTT.

This clone was seen just once. V usage is TRBV7-9 and J usage is TRBJ1-2; 7 nucleotides line up with TRBD1. The CDR3 has 19 amino acids. CDR1 is SEHNR, CDR2 FQNEAQ, per germline (reference sequence). With V trimmed by 0 bases and J by 7 bases, 20 bases remained unmatched. The CDR3: CASSLAGRGTALELSGYTF. In DNA, the CDR3 is TGTGCCAGCAGCTTAGCGGGTCGGGGGACAGCCCTCGAGCTTAGTGGCTACACCTTC.

The J gene is TRBJ1-4, the V gene TRBV2; D call uncertain. This CDR3 is 14 amino acids long. Trimming left V 4 bases short and J 12 bases short, with 18 bases between. Per the germline V gene, CDR1 is SNHLY and CDR2 is FYNNEI. CDR3 in DNA: TGTGCCAGCAGTGCTCGGAGTCCTCCGGTAGAACTGTTTTTT. Its protein is CASSARSPPVELFF.